The source of this TCR beta chain is a study of CD8 T cells in ankylosing spondylitis. Study findings and constraints: A motif in TCR beta, a set of under 10 highly homologous variants, appeared characteristic of ankylosing spondylitis blood. Certain motif variants had earlier appeared in reactive arthritis synovial fluid and blood. In peripheral blood, disease-linked CD8+ clones occurred at relatively low frequencies. Enrichment of disease-linked clones was reportedly significant in matched ankylosing spondylitis synovial fluid.

This clonotype has ten or more counts. Its specificity is unknown. V shed 1 base and J shed 6 bases, with 21 bases lying between them. The CDR3 contains 17 residues. The germline V gene has CDR1 SGHTA and CDR2 FQGNSA. One entry per CDR3 protein results from TCRdb running MiXCR on the 5' RACE reads. This sample has 200,000 to 250,000 distinct CDR3 sequences, with 8% to 11% found just once. This chain links TRBV7-2 with TRBJ1-2, with a possible D match to TRBD1 (6 bases). The sample consisted of blood, either unsorted or a sorted T cell fraction (not recorded which). The TCR comes from a male donor with ankylosing spondylitis or in good health (not recorded which). CDR3 in DNA: TGTGCCAGCAGCTTAGGGGGGGCGCTACTTGGGTGGGATGGCTACACCTTC. Its protein is CASSLGGALLGWDGYTF.